Shown below are 6 T cell receptor beta chains from a single sample sequenced in a study of T cells in localized non-small cell lung cancer (dated by TCRdb to 2020 to 2022). To prepare the library, the immunoSEQ multiplex PCR assay was applied. TCRdb limited this immuneACCESS table to in-frame rearrangements with V and J called. A share of clones is missing; checked studies link under half to unresolved V genes, and the rest is unexplained. The sample yields more than 30,000 clones; approximately 91% were counted once. The ten largest clones capture roughly 4% of the sample. The specimen comprised peripheral blood mononuclear cells, sampled before any cancer treatment. The origin of the receptors is a woman between 35 and 70 years old with stage III lung adenocarcinoma.

The rearrangement links TRBV7-8 to TRBJ2-3, with a weak D call TRBD2 (5 bases). The CDR3 covers 12 residues. Trimming left V 6 bases short and J 5 bases short, with 9 bases between. Germline loops: CDR1 SGHVS, CDR2 FQNEAQ. CDR3 region: CASRLEGDTQYF. The CDR3 DNA follows: TGTGCCAGCAGGCTAGAGGGAGATACGCAGTATTTT.

In its sample, this clone was seen once. The chain combines TRBV10-3 with TRBJ1-2; D unresolved. CDR1 and CDR2 (germline): ENHRY, SYGVKD. The CDR3 loop spans 12 amino acids. Trimming stripped 10 bases from V and 3 bases from J, with 12 bases between. The CDR3 here is CATFDGDYGYTF. Here the CDR3 DNA reads TGTGCCACCTTCGACGGGGACTATGGCTACACCTTC.

This chain links TRBV28 with TRBJ1-2, with D possibly TRBD1 on 5 matching bases. The germline V gene has CDR1 MDHEN and CDR2 SYDVKM. The CDR3 totals 12 residues. The V gene lost 6 bases and the J gene lost 8 bases, with 13 bases spanning the gap. The CDR3 loop reads CASRPAWGGYTF. The CDR3 DNA follows: TGTGCCAGCAGACCGGCCTGGGGGGGCTACACCTTC.

The chain has TRBV30 and TRBJ2-7, with D possibly TRBD1 on 6 matching bases. The CDR3 runs to 12 residues. The germline gives CDR1 GTSNPN, CDR2 SVGIG (reference sequence). V lost 5 bases and J 5 bases, leaving 13 bases between the germline ends. The CDR3 sequence is CAWQAGVHEQYF. CDR3 DNA sequence: TGTGCCTGGCAGGCAGGGGTTCACGAGCAGTACTTC.

The genes are TRBV6-6 and TRBJ1-5; D is possibly TRBD1 (5 bases). Deletions cut 7 bases from V and 4 bases from J, with 14 bases between. Germline CDR1 MNHNY, CDR2 SVGAGI (reference sequence). The CDR3 runs 14 residues. CDR3 amino acids: CASTKRGGNQPQHF. The CDR3 coding sequence is TGTGCCAGCACCAAACGGGGGGGTAATCAGCCCCAGCATTTT.

This sequence joins TRBV5-5 and TRBJ2-7; maybe TRBD2 (7 bases). The CDR3 totals 18 residues. Trimming took 0 bases from V and 3 from J, leaving 22 bases between them. Germline loops: CDR1 SGHKS, CDR2 YYEKEE (reference sequence). CDR3 nucleotide sequence: TGTGCCAGCAGCTTGGGTGTACCTGGGGGGGCCTTCTTCTACGAGCAGTACTTC. Translation: CASSLGVPGGAFFYEQYF.